The 29 T cell receptor beta chains below come from one sample, sequenced in a study of T cells in Graves' hyperthyroidism and ophthalmopathy. Using RNA transcripts as the source, TCR beta CDR3 regions were amplified. HTBI primers were used for first-round RT-PCR of the TCR CDR3. TCRdb ran MiXCR on the multiplex PCR reads and lists one entry per CDR3 protein. The sample has around 600,000 distinct CDR3 sequences, roughly 14% seen once. Sequenced sample: blood. The receptors originated from a woman between 50 and 59 years old with Graves' ophthalmopathy.

This clonotype was counted ten times or more. The rearrangement uses TRBV20-1 and TRBJ2-3, with D unclear. V lost 0 bases to trimming and J lost 5 bases, with 12 bases between them. This CDR3 has 14 residues. Germline V CDR1 and CDR2: DFQATT, SNEGSKA (reference sequence). CDR3 residues: CSARDRGMGDTQYF. The CDR3, as DNA: TGCAGTGCTAGAGATCGTGGGATGGGAGATACGCAGTATTTT.

This clonotype was detected many times. The rearrangement links TRBV20-1 to TRBJ2-1; D is uncertain. CDR1 is DFQATT, CDR2 SNEGSKA, per germline (reference sequence). This CDR3 has 13 residues. V lost 1 base and J 3 bases, leaving 7 bases between the germline ends. The CDR3 DNA reads as TGCAGTGCTAGAGGAGGTGGCTACAATGAGCAGTTCTTC. Its translation: CSARGGGYNEQFF.

This clonotype was seen many times. This chain uses TRBV7-9 with TRBJ2-1; 9 bases are a match to TRBD2. J gave up 8 bases and V 0 bases, and 20 bases lay outside the gene matches. Looked up from germline, CDR1 is SEHNR and CDR2 is FQNEAQ (reference sequence). This CDR3 has 20 amino acids. This CDR3 is CASSLALRFVRREGRDEQFF. As DNA, the CDR3 is TGTGCCAGCAGCTTAGCTTTACGGTTTGTTCGGCGGGAGGGCCGGGATGAGCAGTTCTTC.

As regards this clonotype: The junction differs from germline at one of its ends, possibly a read error. The chain uses TRBV5-1 and TRBJ1-1; D is ambiguous. The CDR3 is 14 amino acids. The germline V gene has CDR1 SGHRS and CDR2 YFSETQ. The CDR3 reads CTSSLSPVATEAFF. The CDR3 DNA follows: TGCACCAGCAGCTTGTCTCCCGTGGCCACTGAAGCTTTCTTT. The full variable domain, with the rest looked up from reference TRBV5-1 and TRBJ1-1, is KAGVTQTPRYLIKTRGQQVTLSCSPISGHRSVSWYQQTPGQGLQFLFEYFSETQRNKGNFPGRFSGRQFSNSRSEMNVSTLELGDSALYLCTSSLSPVATEAFFGQGTRLTVV.

In regard to this clonotype: A junction end diverges from the germline sequence, so it may reflect a read error. The chain links TRBV11-2 to TRBJ1-2; D gene unclear. The CDR3 loop spans 13 amino acids. Per germline, CDR1 SGHAT and CDR2 FQNNGV. CDR3 sequence (DNA): TGTGCCAGCAGTCGAGACATTAACTATGTCTACACCTTC. It encodes CASSRDINYVYTF. Full variable domain (remainder filled in from reference TRBV11-2 and TRBJ1-2): EAGVAQSPRYKIIEKRQSVAFWCNPISGHATLYWYQQILGQGPKLLIQFQNNGVVDDSQLPKDRFSAERLKGVDSTLKIQPAKLEDSAVYLCASSRDINYVYTFGSGTRLTVV.

This clonotype was seen once. The chain couples TRBV29-1 to TRBJ1-6, with 7 bases identical to TRBD1. This CDR3 is built from 13 residues. The V gene's germline CDR1 is SQVTM and CDR2 ANQGSEA. Trimming took 5 bases from V and 10 from J; bases not matched to a gene: 8. The CDR3 is CSVLTGPGSPLHF. The CDR3 DNA is TGCAGCGTTTTGACAGGGCCCGGATCACCCCTCCACTTT.

This clonotype was observed many times. The gene calls are TRBV12-3 or TRBV12-4 and TRBJ2-3, with D uncertain. This CDR3 region has 14 residues. V lost 4 bases to trimming and J lost 2 bases, with 10 bases between them. The CDR3 coding sequence is TGTGCCAGCAGTTCTCAGCCATCCACAGATACGCAGTATTTT. Its translation: CASSSQPSTDTQYF.

At least ten counts were recorded for this clonotype. The chain uses TRBV12-3 or TRBV12-4 and TRBJ2-5; D unresolved. The CDR3 has 15 residues. With 0 bases removed from V and 3 bases from J, the gap between germline ends came to 11 bases. CDR3 sequence reads: CASSLAGNLKETQYF. The CDR3, as DNA: TGTGCCAGCAGTTTAGCGGGGAATCTAAAAGAGACCCAGTACTTC.

This clonotype was counted many times. The chain has TRBV6-6 and TRBJ2-7, with D perhaps TRBD2 (5 bases). V was cut by 0 bases and J by 0 bases, with 12 bases left in between. In germline, CDR1 is MNHNY, CDR2 SVGAGI (reference sequence). The CDR3 totals 16 residues. For the CDR3, the DNA is TGTGCCAGCAGTTACTCAGTAATAGCGTACTCCTACGAGCAGTACTTC. This translates into CASSYSVIAYSYEQYF.

This clonotype was seen repeatedly, ten times or more. The chain combines TRBV24-1 with TRBJ1-5, with D possibly being TRBD1 (6 bases). CDR3 length: 15 residues. Germline loops: CDR1 KGHDR, CDR2 SFDVKD. V lost 4 bases and J lost 8, with 17 bases in between. In DNA, the CDR3 is TGTGCCACCAGTGACTCGACAGGCAGGTTTGAGCCCCAGCATTTT. This encodes CATSDSTGRFEPQHF.

The V call is TRBV2, the J call TRBJ1-6; weak D call: TRBD1 (5 bases). Germline V gene data show CDR1 as SNHLY and CDR2 as FYNNEI. The V end lost 6 bases, the J end lost 0 bases, and 9 bases lay between the germline ends. The CDR3 has 15 residues. CDR3: CASRGRGSYNSPLHF. CDR3 sequence (DNA): TGTGCCAGCAGGGGGAGGGGCTCCTATAATTCACCCCTCCACTTT.

This clonotype was seen ten or more times. The V and J genes are TRBV13 and TRBJ2-3, with D hard to call. V dropped 0 bases and J dropped 4 bases, with 11 bases sitting between them. CDR3 length equals 15 residues. Germline CDR1 PRHDT, CDR2 FYEKMQ (reference sequence). Written as DNA, the CDR3 is TGTGCCAGCAGCTTAGGCCCAAACTTTGCAGATACGCAGTATTTT. Its translation is CASSLGPNFADTQYF.

This clonotype has a count of ten or more. This sequence joins TRBV28 and TRBJ1-1, with D tentatively TRBD1 (5 bases). The germline V gene has CDR1 MDHEN and CDR2 SYDVKM. V lost 6 bases to trimming and J lost 0 bases, with 11 bases between them. The CDR3 extends over 14 amino acids. CDR3 in amino acids: CASRGLLVNTEAFF. CDR3 nucleotides: TGTGCCAGCAGGGGGCTGCTGGTGAACACTGAAGCTTTCTTT.

This sequence joins TRBV24-1 and TRBJ1-5; the D gene is possibly TRBD1 (5 bases). In germline, CDR1 is KGHDR, CDR2 SFDVKD. V lost 7 bases and J 2 bases, leaving 14 bases between the germline ends. The CDR3 has 15 residues. CDR3 in DNA: TGTGCCACCAGGCCCCCGGGCAGGGGCAATCAGCCCCAGCATTTT. The encoded protein is CATRPPGRGNQPQHF.

The rearrangement uses TRBV19 and TRBJ2-2; 7 bases align to TRBD1. Trimming at V came to 6 bases and at J to 5 bases, leaving 12 bases not matched to a gene. Germline V gene sequence: CDR1 LNHDA, CDR2 SQIVND (reference sequence). CDR3 length: 16 amino acids. CDR3 DNA sequence: TGTGCCAGTAGCCCATATCCGGGACAGAATACCGGGGAGCTGTTTTTT. It yields the protein CASSPYPGQNTGELFF.

In the case of this clonotype: A much larger clone differs from this one at a single base, so this may be a read error. V gene TRBV18 combines with J gene TRBJ1-5; D ambiguous. This CDR3 contains 12 residues. The germline CDR1 and CDR2 sequences are KGHSH and LQKENI. The CDR3 protein is CANSPSDQPQHF. The CDR3 DNA sequence: TGTGCCAACTCACCATCGGATCAGCCCCAGCATTTT.

This chain joins TRBV7-9 and TRBJ1-2, with D perhaps matching TRBD1 (5 bases). Trimming pared 4 bases from V and 4 bases from J, leaving 16 bases between. CDR1 SEHNR and CDR2 FQNEAQ come from the germline V gene (reference sequence). The CDR3 spans 15 residues. CDR3 bases: TGTGCCAGCAGCTCTTCTCAGGGTTACGGCTATGGCTACACCTTC. It yields the protein CASSSSQGYGYGYTF.

A note on this clonotype: A much more abundant neighbour one base away suggests this may be a read error. This chain links TRBV3-1 with TRBJ1-6; D unresolved. The CDR3 totals 15 residues. Between the trimmed V and J ends, which lost 6 bases and 7 bases, there was a span of 16 bases. In germline, CDR1 is LGHDT, CDR2 YNNKEL (reference sequence). The CDR3, as DNA: TGTGCCAGCAGTGAACATGGTGTTTGGAATTCACCCCTCCACTTT. This gives the protein CASSEHGVWNSPLHF.

The rearrangement uses TRBV5-6 and TRBJ2-1, with a weak D call TRBD2 (6 bases). Germline V gives CDR1 SGHDT, CDR2 YYEEEE. The ends were cut back, 2 bases at V and 7 bases at J, with 25 bases in the middle. The CDR3 sequence is 18 residues long. The CDR3 loop reads CASSFGTLPGLGGNEQFF. The CDR3 nucleotides read TGTGCCAGCAGCTTCGGCACCTTACCAGGTTTGGGAGGTAATGAGCAGTTCTTC.

This clonotype occurred many times. The chain links TRBV5-1 to TRBJ1-2; D remains unclear. V was trimmed by 4 bases and J by 3 bases, leaving 7 bases between them. The CDR3 loop spans 12 amino acids. In germline, CDR1 is SGHRS, CDR2 YFSETQ. CDR3: CASSKGDYGYTF. DNA of the CDR3: TGCGCCAGCAGCAAGGGTGACTATGGCTACACCTTC. Using reference TRBV5-1 and TRBJ1-2 for the parts outside the CDR3, the full variable domain is KAGVTQTPRYLIKTRGQQVTLSCSPISGHRSVSWYQQTPGQGLQFLFEYFSETQRNKGNFPGRFSGRQFSNSRSEMNVSTLELGDSALYLCASSKGDYGYTFGSGTRLTVV.

This chain connects TRBV20-1 to TRBJ2-1, with 14 nucleotides matching TRBD2. The V and J ends lost 6 bases and 8 bases, in that order; junction bases with no gene match: 9. Germline V CDR1 and CDR2: DFQATT, SNEGSKA (reference sequence). This CDR3 contains 15 residues. CDR3 loop: CSAILTSGRGDEQFF. The DNA for the CDR3 is TGCAGTGCGATATTGACTAGCGGGAGGGGGGATGAGCAGTTCTTC.

This clonotype was seen ten or more times. The CDR3 is CASRIRIKTKSGYSNQPQHF. For the CDR3, the DNA is TGTGCCAGCAGGATCCGTATAAAGACCAAATCCGGTTATAGCAATCAGCCCCAGCATTTT. J is TRBJ1-5 and V is TRBV28, with no clear D. CDR1 MDHEN and CDR2 SYDVKM come from the germline V gene. The CDR3 has 20 residues. Trimming cost V 6 bases and J 0 bases, with 27 bases left between them.

This clonotype was counted many times. The rearrangement joins TRBV30 to TRBJ1-2, with D possibly TRBD1 on 6 matching bases. CDR1 GTSNPN and CDR2 SVGIG come from the germline V gene (reference sequence). This CDR3 spans 15 amino acids. The V and J ends lost 3 bases and 8 bases respectively, with 22 bases between them. The CDR3 coding sequence is TGTGCCTGGAGGTCCCTTCGGGGGGCTTTGGAGGGCTACACCTTC. Amino acid sequence: CAWRSLRGALEGYTF.

This clonotype was seen many times. This chain links TRBV7-2 with TRBJ2-7, with 11 bases aligning to TRBD2. V lost 1 base and J lost 3; bases outside the gene matches: 5. There are 16 residues in the CDR3. Germline CDR1 SGHTA, CDR2 FQGNSA. The CDR3 DNA reads as TGTGCCAGCAGCTTAGTTTTAACTAGCGGGAGCTACGAGCAGTACTTC. Translation: CASSLVLTSGSYEQYF. Combining the CDR3 with reference TRBV7-2 and TRBJ2-7 gives the whole variable domain GAGVSQSPSNKVTEKGKDVELRCDPISGHTALYWYRQSLGQGLEFLIYFQGNSAPDKSGLPSDRFSAERTGGSVSTLTIQRTQQEDSAVYLCASSLVLTSGSYEQYFGPGTRLTVT.

This clonotype has a count of ten or more. J is TRBJ1-1 and V is TRBV6-2 or TRBV6-3; D gene uncertain. The ends were cut back, 1 base at V and 2 bases at J, with 11 bases in the middle. The CDR3 contains 15 residues. The germline V gene has CDR1 MNHEY and CDR2 SVGEGT. The CDR3 DNA sequence: TGTGCCAGCAGTTACTTACAGCTAACTAACACTGAAGCTTTCTTT. Translation: CASSYLQLTNTEAFF.

V is TRBV6-1 and J is TRBJ1-2, with 7 bases fitting TRBD1. Germline values: CDR1 MNHNS, CDR2 SASEGT. This CDR3 comprises 15 residues. V trimming: 5 bases; J trimming: 5 bases; junction bases outside the gene matches: 11. The CDR3: CASSPSGTATYGYTF. The DNA for the CDR3 is TGTGCCAGCAGTCCCTCCGGGACAGCGACTTATGGCTACACCTTC.

This clonotype was observed at least ten times. This chain connects TRBV6-2 or TRBV6-3 to TRBJ2-7; 9 bases agree with TRBD1. V lost 6 bases, J lost 2 bases, and 2 bases stayed unmatched. Germline CDR1 is MNHEY and CDR2 is SVGEGT. The CDR3 loop spans 13 amino acids. Here the CDR3 reads CASRTGGTYEQYF. CDR3 nucleotides: TGTGCCAGCAGGACAGGGGGGACCTACGAGCAGTACTTC.

This clonotype was found a few times. This chain uses TRBV15 with TRBJ2-2; no firm D call. Trimming removed 0 bases at V and 5 bases at J, with 7 bases between. CDR3 length: 14 residues. The germline V gene encodes CDR1 LNHNV and CDR2 YYDKDF (reference sequence). The CDR3 DNA is TGTGCCACCAGCAGAGATGGGTTAACCGGGGAGCTGTTTTTT. Encoded protein: CATSRDGLTGELFF.

The chain couples TRBV9 to TRBJ1-3, with 7 bases lining up with TRBD1. The CDR3 is 15 amino acids. J gave up 2 bases and V 3 bases, and 5 bases lay outside the gene matches. Germline V gene lookup returns CDR1 SGDLS and CDR2 YYNGEE. The CDR3 DNA sequence: TGTGCCAGCAGCGCGCCGGGGACAGCTGGAAACACCATATATTTT. It translates to CASSAPGTAGNTIYF.